The 17 T cell receptor beta chains reported below all come from one sample, sequenced in a study of shared clonotypes between healthy human individuals. Using immunoSEQ multiplex PCR, the repertoire was profiled, and TCRdb retains in-frame clones only, with some absent. This table holds 800,000 to 1,200,000 clones, approximately 78% found once. Sequencing was performed on memory CD4+ T cells from PBMCs. Subset reported: CD45RA-negative fraction. The origin of the receptors is a man aged 18 to 35 in good health. Some clones in this sample may be carry-over from other donors' samples.

The gene calls are TRBV30 and TRBJ1-3, with 8 nucleotides matching TRBD1. V lost 5 bases, J lost 4 bases, and 4 bases stayed unmatched. This CDR3 contains 13 residues. CDR1 is GTSNPN and CDR2 is SVGIG in the germline V gene (reference sequence). The CDR3 bases are TGTGCCTGGGAACAGGGGGTAGGAAACACCATATATTTT. Protein sequence: CAWEQGVGNTIYF.

This clone showed up just a few times. The chain carries TRBV19 and TRBJ1-1; possible D gene TRBD1, 6 bases. Trimming cost V 3 bases and J 5 bases, with 10 bases left between them. The germline CDR1 and CDR2 sequences are LNHDA and SQIVND (reference sequence). CDR3 length: 13 amino acids. CDR3 region: CASSIQGRTEAFF. In DNA form, the CDR3 reads TGTGCCAGTAGTATCCAGGGGAGGACTGAAGCTTTCTTT.

The rearrangement uses TRBV5-1 and TRBJ2-2, with D perhaps matching TRBD2 (6 bases). The germline V and J ends were trimmed by 3 bases and 3 bases, with 12 bases remaining between them. The germline CDR1 and CDR2 sequences are SGHRS and YFSETQ. The CDR3 has 15 amino acids. CDR3 DNA: TGCGCCAGCAGCTCGGGAGCTCGAGACACCGGGGAGCTGTTTTTT. Translation gives CASSSGARDTGELFF.

The rearrangement joins TRBV2 to TRBJ1-5; D unresolved. V lost 6 bases and J 7 bases, leaving 16 bases between the germline ends. This CDR3 has 14 amino acids. Germline lookup yields CDR1 SNHLY and CDR2 FYNNEI. The CDR3 DNA follows: TGTGCCAGCAGAGCTACGTGGGGAGGGCAGCCCCAGCATTTT. Encoded protein: CASRATWGGQPQHF.

The rearrangement uses TRBV5-1 and TRBJ2-7; TRBD1 matches 7 bases. Germline CDR1 SGHRS, CDR2 YFSETQ. CDR3 length: 16 amino acids. Trimming removed 4 bases from V and 11 bases from J; junction bases left unmatched: 21. The CDR3 sequence is CASSPQGPGGPSGEYF. In nucleotides, the CDR3 is TGCGCCAGCAGCCCCCAAGGGCCAGGGGGACCTTCCGGGGAGTACTTC.

The gene calls are TRBV5-8 and TRBJ2-7; D not certain. Trimming shortened V by 9 bases and J by 2 bases, and 12 bases separated the two germline ends. CDR1 is SGHTS and CDR2 is YDEGEE in the germline V gene. CDR3 length: 12 amino acids. The DNA of the CDR3 is TGTGCCACCCCGGGTCTAGCCTACGAGCAGTACTTC. Its translation is CATPGLAYEQYF.

The chain joins TRBV28 to TRBJ1-4; D may be TRBD1 (6 bases). Germline loops: CDR1 MDHEN, CDR2 SYDVKM. The CDR3 runs to 16 residues. V lost 2 bases and J lost 6, with 16 bases in between. Here the CDR3 reads CASSLRGGGSYEKLFF. The DNA of the CDR3 is TGTGCCAGCAGTTTAAGGGGGGGCGGGTCGTATGAAAAACTGTTTTTT.

The CDR3 protein is CASSQDFAGAADTQYF. In nucleotides, the CDR3 is TGCGCCAGCAGCCAAGATTTCGCGGGAGCAGCAGATACGCAGTATTTT. The gene calls are TRBV4-3 and TRBJ2-3; 7 positions agree with TRBD2. Trimming at V came to 0 bases and at J to 4 bases, leaving 7 bases not matched to a gene. The CDR3 has 16 residues. Per the germline V gene, CDR1 is LGHNA and CDR2 is YSLEER.

The V gene is TRBV28, the J gene TRBJ1-5, with 10 bases matching TRBD1. V lost 3 bases, J lost 3 bases, and 8 bases stayed unmatched. The CDR3 consists of 17 residues. Germline CDR1 and CDR2: MDHEN and SYDVKM. For the CDR3, the DNA is TGTGCCAGCAGTTTCCTGGGACAGGGGCCACCCAATCAGCCCCAGCATTTT. Protein: CASSFLGQGPPNQPQHF.

This chain connects TRBV19 to TRBJ1-5; D is unresolved. From germline, CDR1 is LNHDA and CDR2 SQIVND (reference sequence). CDR3 size: 12 residues. The germline V and J ends were trimmed by 1 base and 10 bases, with 8 bases remaining between them. The chain's CDR3 is CASSIVPGPQHF. In nucleotides, the CDR3 is TGTGCCAGTAGTATAGTTCCGGGCCCCCAGCATTTT.

This clone was observed a single time. The V call is TRBV28, the J call TRBJ2-2; possibly TRBD1 for D (8 bases). Germline loops: CDR1 MDHEN, CDR2 SYDVKM. CDR3 length: 15 residues. The V gene lost 3 bases and the J gene lost 6 bases, with 14 bases spanning the gap. This CDR3 reads CASSLGQAGAGELFF. In DNA, the CDR3 is TGTGCCAGCAGTTTGGGACAGGCGGGGGCCGGGGAGCTGTTTTTT.

The chain recombines TRBV20-1 with TRBJ2-1; D is perhaps TRBD2 (5 bases). The CDR3 sequence is 10 residues long. The V gene's germline CDR1 is DFQATT and CDR2 SNEGSKA (reference sequence). Trimming took off 5 bases at V and 10 bases at J, with 9 bases between the two ends. The CDR3 nucleotides read TGCAGTGCTTTAGAGCGGGAGCAGTTCTTC. The encoded protein is CSALEREQFF.

This chain uses TRBV18 with TRBJ2-7; D perhaps matches TRBD1 (6 bases). The V gene lost 6 bases and the J gene lost 0 bases, with 12 bases spanning the gap. This CDR3 is 14 amino acids long. CDR1 and CDR2 from the germline V gene are KGHSH and LQKENI. The CDR3 coding sequence is TGTGCCAGCTCCCTGGGGGCCCTCTCCTACGAGCAGTACTTC. Translated: CASSLGALSYEQYF. The full variable domain, with the rest looked up from reference TRBV18 and TRBJ2-7, is NAGVMQNPRHLVRRRGQEARLRCSPMKGHSHVYWYRQLPEEGLKFMVYLQKENIIDESGMPKERFSAEFPKEGPSILRIQQVVRGDSAAYFCASSLGALSYEQYFGPGTRLTVT.

This clone was found a few times. The chain recombines TRBV29-1 with TRBJ1-4; TRBD1 matches 9 bases. Germline loops: CDR1 SQVTM, CDR2 ANQGSEA. This CDR3 comprises 10 residues. Trimming at V came to 6 bases and at J to 17 bases, leaving 7 bases not matched to a gene. The CDR3 DNA sequence: TGCAGCGTAGAGGACAGGGGAATTTTTTTT. As protein: CSVEDRGIFF.

This chain links TRBV28 with TRBJ2-5, with D unclear. The CDR3 has 14 amino acids. CDR1 MDHEN and CDR2 SYDVKM come from the germline V gene. Trimming shortened V by 4 bases and J by 8 bases, and 17 bases separated the two germline ends. CDR3 sequence: CASSWVAYPPTQYF. The CDR3, as DNA: TGTGCCAGCAGTTGGGTGGCATATCCCCCCACCCAGTACTTC.

The chain carries TRBV7-9 and TRBJ1-4, with 9 bases that match TRBD1. J lost 3 bases, V lost 4 bases, and 3 bases had no gene match. Germline values: CDR1 SEHNR, CDR2 FQNEAQ (reference sequence). CDR3 length equals 15 residues. DNA for the CDR3: TGTGCCAGCAGCTCGGACAGGGGCCCTAATGAAAAACTGTTTTTT. Translating it yields CASSSDRGPNEKLFF.

This clone appeared a single time. V gene TRBV2 combines with J gene TRBJ2-3; the match to TRBD2 covers 13 bases. Germline-derived CDR1 and CDR2 are SNHLY and FYNNEI. Trimming removed 1 base from V and 0 bases from J; junction bases left unmatched: 4. The CDR3 consists of 18 residues. The DNA of the CDR3 is TGTGCCAGCAGTGAAGAGGGGACTAGCGGGACTAGCACAGATACGCAGTATTTT. Protein product: CASSEEGTSGTSTDTQYF. Looking up the rest from reference TRBV2 and TRBJ2-3 gives the full variable domain: EPEVTQTPSHQVTQMGQEVILRCVPISNHLYFYWYRQILGQKVEFLVSFYNNEISEKSEIFDDQFSVERPDGSNFTLKIRSTKLEDSAMYFCASSEEGTSGTSTDTQYFGPGTRLTVL.